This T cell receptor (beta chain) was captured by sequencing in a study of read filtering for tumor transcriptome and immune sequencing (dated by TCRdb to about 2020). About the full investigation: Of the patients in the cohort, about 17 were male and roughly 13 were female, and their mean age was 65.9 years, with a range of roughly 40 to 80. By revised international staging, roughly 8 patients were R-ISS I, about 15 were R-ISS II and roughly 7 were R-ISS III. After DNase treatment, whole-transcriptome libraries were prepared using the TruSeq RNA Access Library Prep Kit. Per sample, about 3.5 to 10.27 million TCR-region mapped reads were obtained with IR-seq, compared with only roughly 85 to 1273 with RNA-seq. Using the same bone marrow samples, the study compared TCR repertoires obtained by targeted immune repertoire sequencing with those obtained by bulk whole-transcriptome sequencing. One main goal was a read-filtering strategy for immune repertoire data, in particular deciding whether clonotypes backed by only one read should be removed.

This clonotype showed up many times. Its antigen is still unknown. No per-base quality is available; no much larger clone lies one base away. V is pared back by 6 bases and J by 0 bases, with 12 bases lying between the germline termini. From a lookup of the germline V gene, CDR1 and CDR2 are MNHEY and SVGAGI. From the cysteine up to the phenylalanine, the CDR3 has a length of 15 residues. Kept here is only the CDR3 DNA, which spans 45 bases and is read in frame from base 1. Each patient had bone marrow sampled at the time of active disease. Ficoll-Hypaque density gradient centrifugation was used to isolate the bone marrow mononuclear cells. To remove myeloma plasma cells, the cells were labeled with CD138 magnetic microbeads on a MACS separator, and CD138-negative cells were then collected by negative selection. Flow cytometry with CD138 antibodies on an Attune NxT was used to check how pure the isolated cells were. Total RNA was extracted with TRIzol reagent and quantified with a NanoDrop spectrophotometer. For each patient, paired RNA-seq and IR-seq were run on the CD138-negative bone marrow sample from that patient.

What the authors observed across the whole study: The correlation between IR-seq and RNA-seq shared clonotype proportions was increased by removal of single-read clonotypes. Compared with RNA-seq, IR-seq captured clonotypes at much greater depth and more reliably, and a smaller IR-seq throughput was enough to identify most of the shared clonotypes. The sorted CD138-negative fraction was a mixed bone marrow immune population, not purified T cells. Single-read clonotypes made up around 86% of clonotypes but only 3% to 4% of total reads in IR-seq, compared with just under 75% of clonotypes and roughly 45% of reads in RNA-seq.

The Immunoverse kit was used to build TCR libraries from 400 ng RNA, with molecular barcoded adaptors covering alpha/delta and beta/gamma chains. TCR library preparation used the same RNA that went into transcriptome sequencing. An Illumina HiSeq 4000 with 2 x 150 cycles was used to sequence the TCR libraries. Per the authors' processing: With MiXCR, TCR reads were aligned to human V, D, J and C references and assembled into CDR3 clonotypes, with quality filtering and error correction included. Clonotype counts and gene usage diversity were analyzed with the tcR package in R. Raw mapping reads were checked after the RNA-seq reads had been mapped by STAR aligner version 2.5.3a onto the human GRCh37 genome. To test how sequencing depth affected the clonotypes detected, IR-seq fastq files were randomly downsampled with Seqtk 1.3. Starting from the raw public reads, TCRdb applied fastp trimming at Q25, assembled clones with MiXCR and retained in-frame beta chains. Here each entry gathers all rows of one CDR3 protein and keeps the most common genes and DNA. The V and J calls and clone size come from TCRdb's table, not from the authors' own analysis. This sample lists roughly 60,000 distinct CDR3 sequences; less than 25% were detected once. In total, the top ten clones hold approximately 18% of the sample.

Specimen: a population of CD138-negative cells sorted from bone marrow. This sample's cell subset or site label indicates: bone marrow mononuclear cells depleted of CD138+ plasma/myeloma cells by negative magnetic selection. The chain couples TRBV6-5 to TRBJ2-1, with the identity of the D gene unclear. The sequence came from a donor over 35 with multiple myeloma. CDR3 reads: CASSPRPLSYNEQFF. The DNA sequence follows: TGTGCCAGCAGCCCAAGGCCCCTCTCCTACAATGAGCAGTTCTTC.